Detailed here is one T cell receptor (beta chain). The record originates from a study of CD8 T cells in Susac syndrome. A quantity of about 0.5 to 1 ug RNA underwent reverse transcription using random hexamers. Coverage of TCR beta CDR3 amplification by immunoSEQ multiplex PCR extended to 54 Vbeta and 13 Jbeta. TCRdb re-derived calls from the immunoSEQ multiplex PCR reads in MiXCR, one entry per CDR3 protein. The repertoire has about 300,000 distinct CDR3 sequences, about 90% of them found once; the top ten carry 0.065%. The CDR3 totals 14 residues. The ends were cut back, 0 bases at V and 2 bases at J, with 6 bases in the middle. CDR1 is LGHNA, CDR2 YSLEER, per germline. Sequencing of TCR beta was carried out in blood CD8+ and CD4+ T cells.

This clonotype was obtained from a human donor with multiple sclerosis. Input material: CD4+ T cells from PBMCs. V usage is TRBV4-3 and J usage is TRBJ2-3; D call uncertain. In DNA, the CDR3 is TGCGCCAGCAGCCAAGATTCTTCCACAGATACGCAGTATTTT. Amino acid sequence: CASSQDSSTDTQYF.